Listed below are T cell receptor beta chains from one sample, sequenced in a study of cytomegalovirus exposure and HLA in healthy donors. Repertoires were generated with immunoSEQ multiplex PCR, while TCRdb's copy carries only in-frame clones and drops some. This table holds some 70,000 clones, roughly 76% found once. Sequencing input: PBMCs. The source is a man aged 18 to 35 in good health and CMV-seronegative. CDR3s include the opening cysteine and the closing phenylalanine or tryptophan. Each record gives: J gene, V gene, clone size, D gene, CDR3 DNA, CDR3 protein. A D gene is named only where the DNA matches it firmly. Some rows mark clone size as missing; the rest say once, few, many or name a class of expanded clone.

j_gene: TRBJ1-6
v_gene: TRBV18
abundance: .
d_gene: TRBD1
CDR3nt: TGTGCCAGCTCACCGGGCGCAGGGGACAGTACACCCCTCCACTTT
CDR3aa: CASSPGAGDSTPLHF

j_gene: TRBJ2-2
v_gene: TRBV14
abundance: .
d_gene: TRBD2
CDR3nt: TGTGCCAGCAGCCAAGATGTCAGGCGGGAGACCGGGGAGCTGTTTTTT
CDR3aa: CASSQDVRRETGELFF

j_gene: TRBJ1-3
v_gene: TRBV28
abundance: .
d_gene: .
CDR3nt: TGTGCCAGCAGTTTACAGGGTACGTCTGGAAACACCATATATTTT
CDR3aa: CASSLQGTSGNTIYF

j_gene: TRBJ2-7
v_gene: TRBV11-2
abundance: .
d_gene: .
CDR3nt: TGTGCCAGCAGCATCGGTCCCCATCAACCCAACGAGCAGTACTTC
CDR3aa: CASSIGPHQPNEQYF

j_gene: TRBJ1-1
v_gene: TRBV27
abundance: .
d_gene: TRBD1
CDR3nt: TGTGCCAGCAGTTTCGGGACAGGTCGATTCACTGAAGCTTTCTTT
CDR3aa: CASSFGTGRFTEAFF

j_gene: TRBJ1-1
v_gene: TRBV15
abundance: .
d_gene: .
CDR3nt: TGTGCCACCAGCGGATCATTAGGGGCGGGGCTGAACACTGAAGCTTTCTTT
CDR3aa: CATSGSLGAGLNTEAFF

j_gene: TRBJ1-6
v_gene: TRBV5-5
abundance: few
d_gene: .
CDR3nt: TGTGCCAGCAGCTCCGAGCGGGGGTCCTCCTATAATTCACCCCTCCACTTT
CDR3aa: CASSSERGSSYNSPLHF

j_gene: TRBJ2-5
v_gene: TRBV29-1
abundance: .
d_gene: TRBD1
CDR3nt: TGCAGCGTCGGACAGGGTTCCCAAGAGACCCAGTACTTC
CDR3aa: CSVGQGSQETQYF

j_gene: TRBJ1-1
v_gene: TRBV5-1
abundance: .
d_gene: .
CDR3nt: TGCGCCAGCAGCTTGCGAGGTGGGAACACTGAAGCTTTCTTT
CDR3aa: CASSLRGGNTEAFF

j_gene: TRBJ2-5
v_gene: TRBV2
abundance: .
d_gene: .
CDR3nt: TGTGCCAGCAGTGTACAGCCCCAAGAGACCCAGTACTTC
CDR3aa: CASSVQPQETQYF

j_gene: TRBJ1-4
v_gene: TRBV5-4
abundance: once
d_gene: TRBD1
CDR3nt: TGTGCCAGCAGCCCGGGGACAGGGGTGAATGAAAAACTGTTTTTT
CDR3aa: CASSPGTGVNEKLFF

j_gene: TRBJ2-1
v_gene: TRBV7-9
abundance: .
d_gene: .
CDR3nt: TGTGCCAGCAGCTTAGGCGGACTCGACAATGAGCAGTTCTTC
CDR3aa: CASSLGGLDNEQFF

j_gene: TRBJ2-5
v_gene: TRBV7-8
abundance: .
d_gene: .
CDR3nt: TGTGCCAGCAGCCCCTTCCAAGAGACCCAGTACTTC
CDR3aa: CASSPFQETQYF

j_gene: TRBJ2-1
v_gene: TRBV6-1
abundance: .
d_gene: .
CDR3nt: TGTGCCAGCAGTCCCGAACTGGGGAGGAAGTTCTTC
CDR3aa: CASSPELGRKFF

j_gene: TRBJ2-7
v_gene: TRBV2
abundance: .
d_gene: .
CDR3nt: TGTGCCAGCAGTCTAAGGGTACAGGGCAGCGAGCAGCACTTC
CDR3aa: CASSLRVQGSEQHF

j_gene: TRBJ1-4
v_gene: TRBV11-2
abundance: .
d_gene: TRBD1
CDR3nt: TGTGCCAGCAGCCCGACAGGGGTAGCTAATGAAAAACTGTTTTTT
CDR3aa: CASSPTGVANEKLFF

j_gene: TRBJ2-5
v_gene: TRBV27
abundance: .
d_gene: TRBD2
CDR3nt: TGTGCCAGCAGTCCGGCGGGGGGCAGGGGTCAAGGGGAGACCCAGTACTTC
CDR3aa: CASSPAGGRGQGETQYF

j_gene: TRBJ2-3
v_gene: TRBV7-9
abundance: few
d_gene: .
CDR3nt: TGTGCCAGCAGCTTGGAAGGGGACACAGATACGCAGTATTTT
CDR3aa: CASSLEGDTDTQYF

j_gene: TRBJ1-2
v_gene: TRBV6-5
abundance: .
d_gene: .
CDR3nt: TGTGCCAGCAGCCCCCTCGGGATAGGCTACACCTTC
CDR3aa: CASSPLGIGYTF

j_gene: TRBJ1-4
v_gene: TRBV6-1
abundance: few
d_gene: .
CDR3nt: TGTGCCAGCAGTGAATATGGGCCCAATGAAAAACTGTTTTTT
CDR3aa: CASSEYGPNEKLFF

j_gene: TRBJ2-2
v_gene: TRBV9
abundance: .
d_gene: .
CDR3nt: TGTGCCAGCAGCATCGGGGGAGGCATCGGGGAGCTGTTTTTT
CDR3aa: CASSIGGGIGELFF

j_gene: TRBJ2-3
v_gene: TRBV21-1
abundance: few
d_gene: .
CDR3nt: TGTGCCAGCAGCACTGAGGTCTCAGATACGCAGTATTTT
CDR3aa: CASSTEVSDTQYF

j_gene: TRBJ1-1
v_gene: TRBV5-4
abundance: .
d_gene: TRBD1
CDR3nt: TGTGCCAGCAGCTTGGTCCAGGGGGCTGAAGCTTTCTTT
CDR3aa: CASSLVQGAEAFF

j_gene: TRBJ2-1
v_gene: TRBV6-5
abundance: .
d_gene: .
CDR3nt: TGTGCCAGCAGTTACTCTAGTTTTAGCAATGAGCAGTTCTTC
CDR3aa: CASSYSSFSNEQFF

j_gene: TRBJ1-4
v_gene: TRBV2
abundance: .
d_gene: .
CDR3nt: TGTGCCAGTGATCCGACAGCCACCAATGAAAAACTGTTTTTT
CDR3aa: CASDPTATNEKLFF

j_gene: TRBJ2-7
v_gene: TRBV10-2
abundance: few
d_gene: .
CDR3nt: TGCGCCAGCAGTGAGTCTGTGGGCAGATTAACCTACGAGCAGTACTTC
CDR3aa: CASSESVGRLTYEQYF

j_gene: TRBJ1-1
v_gene: TRBV5-4
abundance: once
d_gene: TRBD1
CDR3nt: TGTGCCAGCAGCTTGGAGACAGGGTATGAAGCTTTCTTT
CDR3aa: CASSLETGYEAFF

j_gene: TRBJ2-1
v_gene: TRBV9
abundance: once
d_gene: .
CDR3nt: TGTGCCAGCAGCGTGGACCCAGGGGATCGAGGGTACAATGAGCAGTTCTTC
CDR3aa: CASSVDPGDRGYNEQFF

j_gene: TRBJ2-2
v_gene: TRBV5-4
abundance: .
d_gene: .
CDR3nt: TGTGCCAGCTCCGGGACATTGAACACCGGGGAGCTGTTTTTT
CDR3aa: CASSGTLNTGELFF